The 31 T cell receptor beta chains reported below all come from one sample, sequenced in a study of vaccination and CD4 T cells after COVID-19. Specified time point: late sampling 161 to 241 days after vaccination in a few convalescent patients. Specified treatment: roughly 11-day PBMC culture with coronavirus spike peptide pools or control peptides (ViraFEST assay). Sequencing of DNA taken from cultured CD4+ T cells relied on the Oncomine TCR Beta short-read assay. From the PCR reads, TCRdb called clonotypes with MiXCR, one entry per CDR3 protein. The profile covers 20,000 to 25,000 distinct CDR3 sequences, with roughly 46% appearing a single time and 10% to 15% taken by the ten largest. Antigen specificity for these receptors is unknown. Sequences were derived from CD4+ T cells from blood, cultured in vitro, sampled about 7 months after SARS-CoV-2 vaccination. Every receptor here comes from a human donor who had recovered from COVID-19.

The chain combines TRBV20-1 with TRBJ2-1; 10 nucleotides line up with TRBD2. In germline, CDR1 is DFQATT, CDR2 SNEGSKA (reference sequence). The CDR3 has 13 amino acids. V dropped 6 bases and J dropped 8; count of bases not matched to a gene: 7. CDR3 amino acids: CSAKNGLADEQFF. CDR3 bases: TGCAGTGCCAAAAACGGACTAGCGGATGAGCAGTTCTTC.

The V call is TRBV24-1, the J call TRBJ1-1; D ambiguous. The CDR3 runs 13 residues. Trimming removed 6 bases from V and 4 bases from J, with 11 bases in between. Germline CDR1 and CDR2: KGHDR and SFDVKD. The CDR3 loop is CATSNTVGTEAFF. As DNA, the CDR3 is TGTGCCACCAGTAACACAGTGGGCACTGAAGCTTTCTTT.

The chain carries TRBV28 and TRBJ2-5; no firm D call. The V end was cut by 1 base, the J end by 4 bases, with 4 bases between. This CDR3 contains 12 residues. Germline CDR1 MDHEN, CDR2 SYDVKM. The CDR3 protein is CASSLYLETQYF. The CDR3 region has the DNA TGTGCCAGCAGTTTATATCTAGAGACCCAGTACTTC.

The rearrangement uses TRBV20-1 and TRBJ2-3, with D possibly matching TRBD2 (6 bases). CDR1 and CDR2 from the germline V gene are DFQATT and SNEGSKA (reference sequence). V lost 5 bases and J 1 base, leaving 16 bases between the germline ends. This CDR3 has 15 residues. CDR3 in DNA: TGCAGTGCTGAACCGGGACTTCCCCGCACAGATACGCAGTATTTT. The encoded protein is CSAEPGLPRTDTQYF.

The chain recombines TRBV6-1 with TRBJ2-5; 8 nucleotides line up with TRBD2. The V gene's germline CDR1 is MNHNS and CDR2 SASEGT. V lost 5 bases, J lost 3 bases, and 11 bases stayed unmatched. The length of the CDR3 is 16 residues. CDR3 nucleotides: TGTGCCAGCAGTCTCGGTGGCGGGGGGCCTGAAGAGACCCAGTACTTC. Translation: CASSLGGGGPEETQYF.

The rearrangement joins TRBV24-1 to TRBJ2-2; possibly TRBD1 or TRBD2 for D (5 bases each). Germline V gene lookup returns CDR1 KGHDR and CDR2 SFDVKD. The CDR3 has 14 amino acids. V lost 9 bases and J lost 1, with 11 bases in between. The CDR3 region is CATLGRVNTGELFF. Written as DNA, the CDR3 is TGTGCCACCCTGGGACGGGTGAACACCGGGGAGCTGTTTTTT.

The genes are TRBV6-1 and TRBJ1-3, with D perhaps matching TRBD1 (5 bases). The CDR3 length is 15 residues. V was cut by 6 bases and J by 3 bases, with 15 bases left in between. The V gene's germline CDR1 is MNHNS and CDR2 SASEGT. The CDR3 region is CASSPPWGVGNTIYF. For the CDR3, the DNA is TGTGCCAGCAGCCCTCCCTGGGGGGTTGGAAACACCATATATTTT.

J is TRBJ2-5 and V is TRBV5-1, with 11 positions matching TRBD2. Germline V gene sequence: CDR1 SGHRS, CDR2 YFSETQ. Trimming at V came to 1 base and at J to 1 base, leaving 0 bases not matched to a gene. The CDR3 sequence is 15 residues long. The DNA of the CDR3 is TGCGCCAGCAGCTTGACTAGCGGGAGCCAAGAGACCCAGTACTTC. Its protein product is CASSLTSGSQETQYF.

J is TRBJ2-5 and V is TRBV11-3; unclear D gene. Looked up from germline, CDR1 is SGHNT and CDR2 is YENEEA. Trimming pared 5 bases from V and 4 bases from J, leaving 8 bases between. CDR3 length: 12 amino acids. The CDR3 nucleotides read TGTGCCAGCAGCATAACCCCAGAGACCCAGTACTTC. Translation: CASSITPETQYF.

The chain employs TRBV5-1 and TRBJ2-5; D may correspond to TRBD1 or TRBD2 (5 bases each). Trimming removed 4 bases from V and 2 bases from J, with 9 bases in between. The CDR3 has 13 amino acids. Per the germline V gene, CDR1 is SGHRS and CDR2 is YFSETQ. The CDR3 DNA reads as TGCGCCAGCAGCAGGGGACGGCAAGAGACCCAGTACTTC. Protein product: CASSRGRQETQYF.

The chain uses TRBV19 and TRBJ1-2; TRBD1 might be the D (6 bases). The germline V and J ends were trimmed by 4 bases and 2 bases, with 14 bases remaining between them. Germline CDR1 is LNHDA and CDR2 is SQIVND (reference sequence). The length of the CDR3 is 15 residues. The CDR3 sequence is CASSNNRDLNYGYTF. The CDR3 DNA reads as TGTGCCAGTAGTAACAACAGGGATCTAAACTATGGCTACACCTTC.

CDR3 loop: CSARRGRGTQYF. CDR3 coding DNA: TGCAGTGCTAGACGAGGTAGGGGTACGCAGTATTTT. The genes are TRBV20-1 and TRBJ2-3; D is perhaps TRBD1 (5 bases). The V and J ends lost 2 bases and 8 bases respectively, with 11 bases between them. Germline lookup yields CDR1 DFQATT and CDR2 SNEGSKA (reference sequence). The CDR3 runs to 12 residues.

There are a few counts of this clonotype. J is TRBJ1-5 and V is TRBV7-2; D may be TRBD1 (5 bases). The CDR3 has 15 residues. Germline-derived CDR1 and CDR2 are SGHTA and FQGNSA. V was shortened by 1 base and J by 1 base, with 8 bases between the two germline ends. The DNA of the CDR3 is TGTGCCAGCAGCTTAGACCAGGGAAGCAATCAGCCCCAGCATTTT. Translated, it gives CASSLDQGSNQPQHF.

About this clonotype itself: The germline gene is not matched at one end of the junction; a read error may be the cause. CDR3 sequence reads: CVSSQGPEAFF. The CDR3 DNA sequence: TGTGTCAGTAGTCAGGGGCCTGAAGCTTTCTTT. The genes are TRBV19 and TRBJ1-1; TRBD1 is a possible D gene (6 bases). Germline CDR1 LNHDA, CDR2 SQIVND (reference sequence). The CDR3 spans 11 residues.

The chain couples TRBV10-3 to TRBJ1-2; the D is unclear. The V and J ends lost 11 bases and 6 bases respectively, with 16 bases between them. Germline loops: CDR1 ENHRY, CDR2 SYGVKD. The CDR3 spans 12 residues. The CDR3 coding sequence is TGTGCCCCCTATGGTACATCAGATGGCTACACCTTC. Translation gives CAPYGTSDGYTF.

V usage is TRBV7-2 and J usage is TRBJ2-3; D remains unclear. Germline CDR1 reads SGHTA; CDR2 reads FQGNSA. The CDR3 is 15 amino acids. V dropped 5 bases and J dropped 5 bases, with 17 bases sitting between them. Here the CDR3 DNA reads TGTGCCAGCAGCCTTAAGACTCACCAAATAGATACGCAGTATTTT. As protein: CASSLKTHQIDTQYF.

This clonotype has just a few counts. The chain joins TRBV6-5 to TRBJ2-5, with D perhaps matching TRBD1 or TRBD2 (5 bases each). CDR3 length equals 16 residues. Trimming cost V 3 bases and J 1 base, with 15 bases left between them. Germline lookup yields CDR1 MNHEY and CDR2 SVGAGI. The CDR3 is CASSYGVVGPQETQYF. The CDR3 DNA reads TGTGCCAGCAGTTATGGTGTTGTGGGACCCCAAGAGACCCAGTACTTC.

The chain has TRBV20-1 and TRBJ2-5; D may be TRBD2 (6 bases). Trimming took 6 bases from V and 5 from J, leaving 13 bases between them. This CDR3 has 12 amino acids. Germline V lookup: CDR1 DFQATT, CDR2 SNEGSKA (reference sequence). The CDR3 DNA reads TGCAGTGCCATGACTAGTAGTGAGACCCAGTACTTC. The encoded protein is CSAMTSSETQYF.

The chain combines TRBV15 with TRBJ2-1, with D perhaps TRBD1 (6 bases). Trimming stripped 11 bases from V and 5 bases from J, with 13 bases between. CDR3 length equals 12 residues. CDR1 and CDR2 from the germline V gene are LNHNV and YYDKDF (reference sequence). The chain's CDR3 is CAVQGFDNEQFF. The DNA for the CDR3 is TGTGCCGTACAGGGTTTCGACAATGAGCAGTTCTTC.

V gene TRBV7-6 combines with J gene TRBJ2-3; 9 bases align to TRBD2. Unmatched junction bases numbered 9, after V lost 0 bases and J lost 5 bases. The CDR3 extends over 17 amino acids. Germline-derived CDR1 and CDR2 are SGHVS and FNYEAQ. The CDR3: CASSLARGGRAVDTQYF. Written as DNA, the CDR3 is TGTGCCAGCAGCTTAGCGCGGGGCGGGAGGGCCGTAGATACGCAGTATTTT. Together with reference TRBV7-6 and TRBJ2-3, the CDR3 gives the full variable domain: GAGVSQSPRYKVTKRGQDVALRCDPISGHVSLYWYRQALGQGPEFLTYFNYEAQQDKSGLPNDRFSAERPEGSISTLTIQRTEQRDSAMYRCASSLARGGRAVDTQYFGPGTRLTVL.

The chain combines TRBV27 with TRBJ1-6; possibly TRBD1 for D (5 bases). CDR1 is MNHEY and CDR2 is SMNVEV in the germline V gene (reference sequence). The CDR3 contains 14 residues. V gave up 1 base and J gave up 7 bases, with 8 bases separating them. Here the CDR3 reads CASSLLYRNSPLHF. The CDR3 DNA reads as TGTGCCAGCAGTTTATTATACAGGAATTCACCCCTCCACTTT.

This clonotype was seen more than once but under ten times. The chain couples TRBV20-1 to TRBJ1-1; D not resolved. Germline CDR1 reads DFQATT; CDR2 reads SNEGSKA (reference sequence). Trimming left V 7 bases short and J 2 bases short, with 11 bases between. The CDR3 loop spans 12 amino acids. CDR3 residues: CSVLGPNTEAFF. In nucleotides, the CDR3 is TGCAGTGTACTAGGGCCTAACACTGAAGCTTTCTTT.

This chain joins TRBV6-5 and TRBJ1-2, with D tentatively TRBD1 (6 bases). There are 17 residues in the CDR3. CDR1 is MNHEY, CDR2 SVGAGI, per germline. Deletions cut 2 bases from V and 7 bases from J, with 23 bases between. The CDR3 region is CASSYPTAGDVVSGYTF. CDR3 nucleotide sequence: TGTGCCAGCAGTTACCCAACGGCAGGGGACGTTGTTAGTGGCTACACCTTC.

This rearrangement joins TRBV20-1 to TRBJ1-6, with a tentative D call TRBD1 (5 bases). The germline V gene has CDR1 DFQATT and CDR2 SNEGSKA (reference sequence). Trimming took 3 bases from V and 9 from J, leaving 30 bases between them. The CDR3 runs to 19 residues. The CDR3 is CSARTLSNMVTRGGSPLHF. The CDR3 nucleotides read TGCAGTGCTAGGACCCTGAGTAACATGGTCACCCGGGGGGGTTCACCCCTCCACTTT.

This chain links TRBV10-3 with TRBJ1-1; no clear D. Germline V CDR1 and CDR2: ENHRY, SYGVKD. V was clipped by 0 bases and J by 0 bases, with 8 bases between them. The CDR3 totals 15 residues. This CDR3 reads CAISESIAMNTEAFF. The CDR3 nucleotides read TGTGCCATCAGTGAGTCGATAGCTATGAACACTGAAGCTTTCTTT.

CDR3 DNA sequence: TGCAGTGCGGGCGGGGCGAGGGATTCTAACTATGGCTACACCTTC. Protein: CSAGGARDSNYGYTF. The chain joins TRBV20-1 to TRBJ1-2, with a tentative D call TRBD1 (5 bases). V was trimmed by 6 bases and J by 0 bases, leaving 17 bases between them. Germline lookup yields CDR1 DFQATT and CDR2 SNEGSKA (reference sequence). CDR3 length: 15 amino acids.

The chain joins TRBV20-1 to TRBJ2-3, with 8 bases matching TRBD1. With V trimmed by 0 bases and J by 6 bases, 14 bases remained unmatched. Germline CDR1 reads DFQATT; CDR2 reads SNEGSKA (reference sequence). This CDR3 is 17 amino acids long. CDR3 bases: TGCAGTGCTAGAGATCAGCCCATGAGACAGGGGAGCGATACGCAGTATTTT. This gives the protein CSARDQPMRQGSDTQYF.

The chain employs TRBV20-1 and TRBJ1-6; 7 bases line up with TRBD1. V lost 5 bases and J lost 7; bases outside the gene matches: 8. The CDR3 is made up of 14 amino acids. The V gene's germline CDR1 is DFQATT and CDR2 SNEGSKA (reference sequence). CDR3 residues: CSARRTGLNSPLHF. The CDR3 DNA reads TGCAGTGCTCGAAGGACAGGTTTAAATTCACCCCTCCACTTT.

The V gene is TRBV6-1, the J gene TRBJ1-2, with a tentative D call TRBD1 (5 bases). Germline CDR1 is MNHNS and CDR2 is SASEGT. The CDR3 contains 13 residues. Trimming took 2 bases from V and 4 from J, leaving 8 bases between them. CDR3 DNA: TGTGCCAGCAGTGAATTTAGGGGCTATGGCTACACCTTC. This codes for CASSEFRGYGYTF.

The genes are TRBV7-6 and TRBJ2-3, with TRBD2 identical over 10 bases. The germline V gene has CDR1 SGHVS and CDR2 FNYEAQ. With V trimmed by 0 bases and J by 4 bases, 10 bases remained unmatched. The CDR3 has 18 residues. CDR3 sequence: CASSLAPSSGGFSDTQYF. The CDR3 DNA follows: TGTGCCAGCAGCTTAGCGCCGAGTAGCGGGGGGTTCTCAGATACGCAGTATTTT.

The CDR3 bases are TGTGCCACCAGCATACTGGGGGGTCAGCCCCAGCATTTT. Residues: CATSILGGQPQHF. The rearrangement joins TRBV15 to TRBJ1-5; tentatively, D is TRBD1 (5 bases). The germline V gene encodes CDR1 LNHNV and CDR2 YYDKDF (reference sequence). CDR3 length: 13 residues. V lost 4 bases to trimming and J lost 6 bases, with 10 bases between them.